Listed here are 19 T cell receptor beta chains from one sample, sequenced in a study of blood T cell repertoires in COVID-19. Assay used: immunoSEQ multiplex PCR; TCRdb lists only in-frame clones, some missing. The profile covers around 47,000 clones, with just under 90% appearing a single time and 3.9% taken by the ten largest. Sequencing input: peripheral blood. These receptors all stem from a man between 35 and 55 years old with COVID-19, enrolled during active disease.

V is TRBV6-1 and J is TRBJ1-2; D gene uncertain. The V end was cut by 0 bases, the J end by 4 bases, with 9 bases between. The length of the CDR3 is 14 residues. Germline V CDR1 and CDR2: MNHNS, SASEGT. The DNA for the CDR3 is TGTGCCAGCAGTGAAGCCTCCACCGGCTATGGCTACACCTTC. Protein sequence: CASSEASTGYGYTF.

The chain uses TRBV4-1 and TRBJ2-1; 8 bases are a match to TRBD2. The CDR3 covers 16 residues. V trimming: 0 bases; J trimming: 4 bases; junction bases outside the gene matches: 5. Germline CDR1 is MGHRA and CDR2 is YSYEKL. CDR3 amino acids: CASSQEPSGLYNEQFF. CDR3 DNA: TGCGCCAGCAGCCAAGAACCTAGCGGGTTATACAATGAGCAGTTCTTC.

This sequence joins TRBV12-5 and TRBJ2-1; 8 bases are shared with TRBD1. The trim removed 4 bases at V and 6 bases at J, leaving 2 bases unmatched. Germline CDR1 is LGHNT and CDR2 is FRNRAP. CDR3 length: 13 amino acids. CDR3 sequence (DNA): TGTGCTAGTGGTTGGACAGGGACCAATGAGCAGTTCTTC. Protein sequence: CASGWTGTNEQFF.

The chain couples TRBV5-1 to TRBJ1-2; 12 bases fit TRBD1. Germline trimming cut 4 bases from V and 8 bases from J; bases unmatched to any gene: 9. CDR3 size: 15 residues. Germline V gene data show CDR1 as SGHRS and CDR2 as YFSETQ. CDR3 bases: TGCGCCAGCAGCCAAGGGGACAGGGGGCTCTACGGCTACACCTTC. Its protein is CASSQGDRGLYGYTF.

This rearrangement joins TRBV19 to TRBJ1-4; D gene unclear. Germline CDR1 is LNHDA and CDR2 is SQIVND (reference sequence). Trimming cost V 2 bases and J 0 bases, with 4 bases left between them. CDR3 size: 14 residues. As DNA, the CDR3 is TGTGCCAGTAGTATAACTGCAACTAATGAAAAACTGTTTTTT. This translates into CASSITATNEKLFF.

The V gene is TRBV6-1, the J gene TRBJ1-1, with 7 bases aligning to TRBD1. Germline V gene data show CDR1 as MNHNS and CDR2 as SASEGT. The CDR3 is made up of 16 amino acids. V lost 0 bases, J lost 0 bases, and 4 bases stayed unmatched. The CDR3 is CASSEARGQMNTEAFF. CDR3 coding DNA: TGTGCCAGCAGTGAAGCTAGGGGACAGATGAACACTGAAGCTTTCTTT.

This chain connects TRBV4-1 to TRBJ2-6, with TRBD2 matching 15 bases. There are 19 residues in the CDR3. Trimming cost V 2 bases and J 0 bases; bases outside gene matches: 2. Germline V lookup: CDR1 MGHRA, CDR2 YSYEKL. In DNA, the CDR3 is TGCGCCAGCAGCCAATGGACTAGCGGGAGGGTCTCTGGGGCCAACGTCCTGACTTTC. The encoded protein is CASSQWTSGRVSGANVLTF.

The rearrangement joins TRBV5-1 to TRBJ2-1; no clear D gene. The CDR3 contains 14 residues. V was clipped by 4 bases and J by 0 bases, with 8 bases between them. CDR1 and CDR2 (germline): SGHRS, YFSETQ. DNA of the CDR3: TGCGCCAGCAGCCCATTCCCCTCCTACAATGAGCAGTTCTTC. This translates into CASSPFPSYNEQFF.

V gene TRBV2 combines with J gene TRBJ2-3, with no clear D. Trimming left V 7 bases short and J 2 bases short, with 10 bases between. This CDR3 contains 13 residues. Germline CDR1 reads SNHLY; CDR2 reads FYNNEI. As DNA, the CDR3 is TGTGCCAGCAATAGCCAGAACACAGATACGCAGTATTTT. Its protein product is CASNSQNTDTQYF.

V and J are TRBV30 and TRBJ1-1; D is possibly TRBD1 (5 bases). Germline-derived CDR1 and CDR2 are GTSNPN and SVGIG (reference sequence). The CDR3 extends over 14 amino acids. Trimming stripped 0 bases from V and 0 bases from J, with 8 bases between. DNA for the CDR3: TGTGCCTGGAGTGTACACAGGATGAACACTGAAGCTTTCTTT. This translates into CAWSVHRMNTEAFF.

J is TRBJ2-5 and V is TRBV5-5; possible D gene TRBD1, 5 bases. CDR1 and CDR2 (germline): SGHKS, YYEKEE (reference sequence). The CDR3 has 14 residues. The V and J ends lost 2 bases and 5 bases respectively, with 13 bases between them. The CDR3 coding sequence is TGTGCCAGCAGCTTAGGGGCAGGCGATGAGACCCAGTACTTC. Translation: CASSLGAGDETQYF.

CDR3 loop: CASSWDSKYEQYF. Here the CDR3 DNA reads TGTGCCAGCAGTTGGGACAGCAAGTACGAGCAGTACTTC. This sequence joins TRBV6-6 and TRBJ2-7, with 7 bases identical to TRBD1. The CDR3 loop spans 13 amino acids. Germline values: CDR1 MNHNY, CDR2 SVGAGI (reference sequence). V shed 4 bases and J 4 bases; nucleotides not matched to a gene: 4.

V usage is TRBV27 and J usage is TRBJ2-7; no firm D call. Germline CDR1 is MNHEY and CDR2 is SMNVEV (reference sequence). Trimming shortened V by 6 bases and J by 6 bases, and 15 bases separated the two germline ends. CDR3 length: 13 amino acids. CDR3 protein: CASRAELFGEQYF. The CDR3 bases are TGTGCCAGCAGGGCGGAACTATTCGGCGAGCAGTACTTC.

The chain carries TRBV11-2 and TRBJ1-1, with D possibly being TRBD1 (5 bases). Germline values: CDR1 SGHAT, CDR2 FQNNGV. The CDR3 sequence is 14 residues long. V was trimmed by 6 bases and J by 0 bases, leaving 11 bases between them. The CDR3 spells CASSRQLMNTEAFF. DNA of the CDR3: TGTGCCAGCAGTCGACAGCTCATGAACACTGAAGCTTTCTTT.

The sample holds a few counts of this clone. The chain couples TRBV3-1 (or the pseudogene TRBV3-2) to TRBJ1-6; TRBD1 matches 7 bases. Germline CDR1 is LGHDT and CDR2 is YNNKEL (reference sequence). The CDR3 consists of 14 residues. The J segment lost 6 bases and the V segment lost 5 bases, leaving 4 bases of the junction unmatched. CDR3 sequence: CASSSRDSNSPLHF. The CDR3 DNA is TGTGCCAGCAGCTCCCGGGACAGTAATTCACCCCTCCACTTT.

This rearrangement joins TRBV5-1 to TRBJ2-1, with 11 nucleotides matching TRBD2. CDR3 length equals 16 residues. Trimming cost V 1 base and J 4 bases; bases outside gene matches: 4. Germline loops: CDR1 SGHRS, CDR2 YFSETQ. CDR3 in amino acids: CASSLRLAGNYNEQFF. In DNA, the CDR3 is TGCGCCAGCAGCTTGAGACTAGCGGGGAATTACAATGAGCAGTTCTTC.

CDR3 bases: TGTGCCAGCAGCTTAGTAGGGGGAGCCTTTAATGAAAAACTGTTTTTT. Amino acid sequence: CASSLVGGAFNEKLFF. The chain recombines TRBV7-9 with TRBJ1-4; TRBD1 might be the D (6 bases). The germline V and J ends were trimmed by 1 base and 4 bases, with 13 bases remaining between them. Germline-derived CDR1 and CDR2 are SEHNR and FQNEAQ (reference sequence). This CDR3 is built from 16 residues.

CDR3 DNA: TGTGCCAGCAGTGAGGCAATCGCAGATACGCAGTATTTT. Translated: CASSEAIADTQYF. This chain connects TRBV6-1 to TRBJ2-3; D not certain. The CDR3 covers 13 residues. Germline V gene data show CDR1 as MNHNS and CDR2 as SASEGT. V was shortened by 3 bases and J by 4 bases, with 8 bases between the two germline ends.

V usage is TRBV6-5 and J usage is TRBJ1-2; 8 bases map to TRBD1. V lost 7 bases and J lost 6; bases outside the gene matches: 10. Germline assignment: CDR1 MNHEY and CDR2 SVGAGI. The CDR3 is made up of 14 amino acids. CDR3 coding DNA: TGTGCCAGCACCCCAGGGGGCGGGACACATGGCTACACCTTC. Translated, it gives CASTPGGGTHGYTF.